These 10 T cell receptor beta chains share one sample of origin, sequenced in a study of cytomegalovirus exposure and HLA in healthy donors (TCRdb year 2017). Libraries came from the immunoSEQ multiplex PCR assay. For the multiplex PCR, a mixture combining 60 forward primers for TCR Vbeta segments and 13 reverse primers for TCR Jbeta segments was used. As stored in TCRdb, this immuneACCESS dataset retains in-frame rearrangements with V and J assigned. A fraction of the clones does not appear; measured against another copy, unresolved V genes explain less than half of the discrepancy, and the remainder lacks a known reason. Recorded for this sample are about 68,000 clones; approximately 78% of them occurred a single time. The top ten clones comprise 6.5% to 8% of the sample. Material: PBMCs. The receptors come from a human donor in good health.

This chain uses TRBV9 with TRBJ2-2, with 9 bases lining up with TRBD2. CDR1 and CDR2 from the germline V gene are SGDLS and YYNGEE. After removal of 0 bases from V and 7 bases from J, the junction contained 7 bases not matched to a gene. The CDR3 has 16 amino acids. For the CDR3, the DNA is TGTGCCAGCAGCGTAGTTAGTAGCGGGGGCGGCGGGGAGCTGTTTTTT. As protein: CASSVVSSGGGGELFF.

This clone has more than one count but fewer than ten. The J gene is TRBJ2-1, the V gene TRBV6-5; possible D gene TRBD2, 7 bases. The CDR3 runs 13 residues. Germline values: CDR1 MNHEY, CDR2 SVGAGI. V was cut by 8 bases and J by 5 bases, with 13 bases left in between. The CDR3 DNA reads as TGTGCCAGCGAGGGGGGGACCAACAATGAGCAGTTCTTC. Its protein product is CASEGGTNNEQFF.

The V and J genes are TRBV6-8 and TRBJ1-4; perhaps TRBD1 as D (5 bases). The CDR3 covers 17 residues. V was pared by 5 bases and J by 0 bases, with 16 bases between. Germline V gene lookup returns CDR1 MNHGY and CDR2 SAAAGT. CDR3 DNA: TGTGCCAGCAGTAAGGGGCTTCGGACTACAACTAATGAAAAACTGTTTTTT. This sequence encodes CASSKGLRTTTNEKLFF.

The genes are TRBV6-1 and TRBJ1-2, with 8 bases identical to TRBD1. CDR1 and CDR2 (germline): MNHNS, SASEGT. V lost 6 bases to trimming and J lost 8 bases; unmatched junction nucleotides: 11. This CDR3 contains 14 residues. CDR3 loop: CASRIPGQGRGYTF. The CDR3 DNA reads TGTGCCAGCAGGATCCCCGGACAGGGTAGGGGCTACACCTTC.

V and J are TRBV19 and TRBJ2-1; D possibly corresponds to TRBD1 (6 bases). This CDR3 has 16 residues. Trimming took off 4 bases at V and 1 base at J, with 14 bases between the two ends. In germline, CDR1 is LNHDA, CDR2 SQIVND (reference sequence). The CDR3 coding sequence is TGTGCCAGTAGTACCAGTACAGGGCTTTCCTACAATGAGCAGTTCTTC. Its translation: CASSTSTGLSYNEQFF.

This chain joins TRBV9 and TRBJ2-6, with D possibly matching TRBD2 (5 bases). Germline assignment: CDR1 SGDLS and CDR2 YYNGEE. This CDR3 has 19 amino acids. The V and J ends lost 4 bases and 0 bases respectively, with 20 bases between them. DNA of the CDR3: TGTGCCAGCAGCTCAGGAAGGACTCGGGCCCTCTCTGGGGCCAACGTCCTGACTTTC. Its translation: CASSSGRTRALSGANVLTF.

This chain joins TRBV18 and TRBJ1-2; 10 bases agree with TRBD1. Looked up from germline, CDR1 is KGHSH and CDR2 is LQKENI. The junction had 3 bases not matched to a gene; V was cut back by 5 bases and J by 3 bases. This CDR3 is built from 14 residues. Here the CDR3 reads CASSRQGADYGYTF. CDR3 DNA: TGTGCCAGCTCAAGACAGGGGGCCGACTATGGCTACACCTTC.

The rearrangement links TRBV5-1 to TRBJ2-4; 8 bases agree with TRBD1. Germline V gene lookup returns CDR1 SGHRS and CDR2 YFSETQ. There are 16 residues in the CDR3. Trimming took 2 bases from V and 5 from J; bases not matched to a gene: 9. The DNA of the CDR3 is TGCGCCAGCAGCTTCGCGCCGGGGACAGGAGAAAACATTCAGTACTTC. It encodes CASSFAPGTGENIQYF.

The genes are TRBV6-5 and TRBJ1-1, with 7 bases fitting TRBD1. The CDR3 sequence is 16 residues long. The J segment lost 1 base and the V segment lost 0 bases, leaving 5 bases of the junction unmatched. The germline V gene encodes CDR1 MNHEY and CDR2 SVGAGI. The chain's CDR3 is CASSYSIQGGNTEAFF. The CDR3 DNA sequence: TGTGCCAGCAGTTACTCGATCCAGGGGGGGAACACTGAAGCTTTCTTT.

The V call is TRBV19, the J call TRBJ1-1; D remains ambiguous. The V end was cut by 7 bases, the J end by 8 bases, with 14 bases between. Germline V lookup: CDR1 LNHDA, CDR2 SQIVND (reference sequence). CDR3 size: 12 residues. The CDR3 is CASTTPGVEAFF. The CDR3 bases are TGTGCCAGTACCACACCCGGGGTGGAAGCTTTCTTT.